One and the same sample provided the 8 T cell receptor beta chains below, sequenced in a study of blood T cell repertoires in COVID-19 (dated by TCRdb to about 2020). The library was made by the immunoSEQ multiplex PCR assay. Drawn from immuneACCESS, this table holds only the in-frame rearrangements with V and J called that TCRdb kept. Clones are partly lost; checked studies trace under half to an unresolved V gene and leave the rest unexplained. The sample table records fewer than 350,000 clones; roughly 85% of these occur just once. 6% to 7% of the sample is in the top ten clones. The specimen sequenced was PBMCs or T cells enriched from blood (not recorded which). The receptors derive from a middle-aged woman who had recovered from COVID-19.

This chain uses TRBV19 with TRBJ2-5; perhaps TRBD1 as D (6 bases). Trimming cost V 5 bases and J 5 bases, with 9 bases left between them. This CDR3 has 12 amino acids. Germline V CDR1 and CDR2: LNHDA, SQIVND (reference sequence). The CDR3 here is CASSQGWETQYF. Here the CDR3 DNA reads TGTGCCAGTAGTCAGGGGTGGGAGACCCAGTACTTC. Full variable domain (missing parts from reference TRBV19 and TRBJ2-5): DGGITQSPKYLFRKEGQNVTLSCEQNLNHDAMYWYRQDPGQGLRLIYYSQIVNDFQKGDIAEGYSVSREKKESFPLTVTSAQKNPTAFYLCASSQGWETQYFGPGTRLLVL.

The CDR3: CATSRVAGGETQYF. The CDR3 DNA follows: TGTGCCACCAGCAGAGTCGCGGGAGGAGAGACCCAGTACTTC. The J gene is TRBJ2-5, the V gene TRBV15; 8 nucleotides line up with TRBD2. With V trimmed by 1 base and J by 4 bases, 2 bases remained unmatched. The CDR3 sequence is 14 residues long. Germline CDR1 LNHNV, CDR2 YYDKDF (reference sequence).

This rearrangement joins TRBV19 to TRBJ1-2; no clear D. Germline CDR1 and CDR2: LNHDA and SQIVND (reference sequence). Trimming stripped 0 bases from V and 2 bases from J, with 4 bases between. CDR3 length: 13 residues. The CDR3 region has the DNA TGTGCCAGTAGTATAGAAGAGAACTATGGCTACACCTTC. This codes for CASSIEENYGYTF.

The CDR3 nucleotides are TGTGCCACCAGTGATCCCGGTTCGCTAGCGGGAGTAGGCACAGATACGCAGTATTTT. Amino acid sequence: CATSDPGSLAGVGTDTQYF. V is TRBV24-1 and J is TRBJ2-3; TRBD2 agrees at 10 bases. This CDR3 is built from 19 residues. Germline trimming cut 3 bases from V and 1 base from J; bases unmatched to any gene: 12. The germline CDR1 and CDR2 sequences are KGHDR and SFDVKD.

This sequence joins TRBV5-1 and TRBJ2-1; 9 nucleotides match TRBD1. Germline values: CDR1 SGHRS, CDR2 YFSETQ. The V and J ends lost 1 base and 5 bases, in that order; junction bases with no gene match: 7. The CDR3 is made up of 16 amino acids. The CDR3 here is CASSLITGQGNNEQFF. The CDR3 nucleotides read TGCGCCAGCAGCTTGATAACGGGACAGGGTAACAATGAGCAGTTCTTC.

The chain couples TRBV28 to TRBJ2-7; D remains ambiguous. The CDR3 is made up of 14 amino acids. V lost 5 bases to trimming and J lost 1 base, with 12 bases between them. The germline CDR1 and CDR2 sequences are MDHEN and SYDVKM. CDR3 residues: CASSERTRSYEQYF. CDR3 in DNA: TGTGCCAGCAGTGAGAGAACCCGATCCTACGAGCAGTACTTC.

The chain joins TRBV6-5 to TRBJ1-1; 8 bases line up with TRBD1. The CDR3 runs to 15 residues. Trimming cost V 0 bases and J 10 bases; bases outside gene matches: 10. Germline CDR1 reads MNHEY; CDR2 reads SVGAGI. Here the CDR3 DNA reads TGTGCCAGCAGTTACTCGGGGACAGGCCCACCGCGAGCTTTCTTT. It translates to CASSYSGTGPPRAFF.

As for this clone: This CDR3 is also generated by other DNA sequences in the sample. The rearrangement uses TRBV2 and TRBJ1-1; possible D gene TRBD1, 5 bases. Looked up from germline, CDR1 is SNHLY and CDR2 is FYNNEI. CDR3 size: 13 residues. Trimming took off 6 bases at V and 1 base at J, with 9 bases between the two ends. The CDR3 nucleotides are TGTGCCAGCAGCCTGGGGGGGAACACTGAAGCTTTCTTT. It encodes CASSLGGNTEAFF.